This is a list of T cell receptor beta chains from one sample in a study of blood T cells in healthy people across ages. TCRdb used MiXCR to reprocess the 5' RACE reads, holding one entry per CDR3 protein. The table lists around 780,000 distinct CDR3 sequences, roughly three fifths of them singletons. Specimen: blood. The origin of the receptors is a man aged 40-50 years in good health. Both conserved end residues are part of each CDR3. Fields, in order: clone size, V gene, J gene, D gene, CDR3 DNA, CDR3 protein. A D gene is named only where the DNA matches it firmly. Clone size is given for some rows only: seen once, a few or many times, or a class if the clone is expanded.

>.|TRBV6-6|TRBJ2-1|TRBD2
TGTGCCAGCACCCTCGGGGGGGAGATTGGTAACAATGAGCAGTTCTTC
CASTLGGEIGNNEQFF
>once|TRBV10-3|TRBJ1-5|.
TGTGCCATCAGTGATAGTCTTGGCAATCAGCCCCAGCATTTT
CAISDSLGNQPQHF
>.|TRBV28|TRBJ2-3|.
TGTGCCAGCAGTCCAGGGCCCACCACAGGCACGCAGTATTTT
CASSPGPTTGTQYF
>.|TRBV20-1|TRBJ2-4|TRBD1
TGCAGTGCTAGGGAGACAGGGGAAGTCATTCAGTACTTC
CSARETGEVIQYF
>.|TRBV29-1|TRBJ2-1|.
TGCAGCGTCCCAAGCGAGAGGAGGGACAATGAGCAGTTCTTC
CSVPSERRDNEQFF
>.|TRBV7-2|TRBJ2-7|.
TGTGCCAGCAGCTTAGAACTTTCGAGCTCCTACAATGAGCAGTACTTC
CASSLELSSSYNEQYF
>.|TRBV28|TRBJ2-7|TRBD2
TGTGCCAGCAGGGCACGCGGGGGGTCCTCCTACGAGCAGTACTTC
CASRARGGSSYEQYF
>.|TRBV12-5|TRBJ2-5|.
TGTGCCAGTGGTTCCGCGGGGTCCCCGGAGACCCAGTACTTC
CASGSAGSPETQYF
>.|TRBV28|TRBJ2-3|.
TGTGCCAGCAGTAAACCCCGGGGGTATGGCACAGATACGCAGTATTTT
CASSKPRGYGTDTQYF
>few|TRBV10-3|TRBJ2-5|.
TGTGCCATCAGAACAGGCTACGGGACCCAGTACTTC
CAIRTGYGTQYF
>.|TRBV4-1|TRBJ2-1|.
TGCGCCAGCAGCCAACGGGTAAGCGTCAGGTACAATGAGCAGTTCTTC
CASSQRVSVRYNEQFF